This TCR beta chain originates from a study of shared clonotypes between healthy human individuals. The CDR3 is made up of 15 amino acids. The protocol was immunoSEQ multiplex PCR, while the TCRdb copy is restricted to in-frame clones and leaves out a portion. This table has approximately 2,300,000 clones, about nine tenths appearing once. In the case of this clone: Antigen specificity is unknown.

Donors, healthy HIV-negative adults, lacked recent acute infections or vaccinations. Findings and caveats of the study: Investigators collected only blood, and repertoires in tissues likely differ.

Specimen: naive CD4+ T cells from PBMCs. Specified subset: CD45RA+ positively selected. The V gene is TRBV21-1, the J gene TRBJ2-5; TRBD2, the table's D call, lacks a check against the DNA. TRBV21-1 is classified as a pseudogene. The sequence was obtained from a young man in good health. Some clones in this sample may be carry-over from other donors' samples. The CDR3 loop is CASTTRRGQGETQYF. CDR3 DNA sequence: TGTGCCAGCACCACGAGGAGGGGTCAAGGAGAGACCCAGTACTTC.